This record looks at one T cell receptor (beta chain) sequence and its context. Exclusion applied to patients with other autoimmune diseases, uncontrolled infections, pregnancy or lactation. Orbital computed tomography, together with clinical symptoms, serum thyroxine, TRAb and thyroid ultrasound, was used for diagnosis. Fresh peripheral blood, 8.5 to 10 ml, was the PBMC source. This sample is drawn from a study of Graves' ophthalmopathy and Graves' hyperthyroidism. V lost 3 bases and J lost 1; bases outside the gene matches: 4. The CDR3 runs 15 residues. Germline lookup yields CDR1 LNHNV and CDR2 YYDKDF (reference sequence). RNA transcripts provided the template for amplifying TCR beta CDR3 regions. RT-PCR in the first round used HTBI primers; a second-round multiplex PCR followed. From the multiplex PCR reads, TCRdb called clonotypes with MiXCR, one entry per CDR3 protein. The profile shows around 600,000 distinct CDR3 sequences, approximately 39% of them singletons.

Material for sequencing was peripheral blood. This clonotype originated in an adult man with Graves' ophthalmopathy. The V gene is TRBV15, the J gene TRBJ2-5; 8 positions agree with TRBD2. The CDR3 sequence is CATSSRGLAQETQYF. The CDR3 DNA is TGTGCCACCAGCAGCCGAGGACTAGCCCAAGAGACCCAGTACTTC.